This TCR beta chain was obtained from a study of OX40 agonist ivuxolimab in advanced cancers. Study-wide context: The costimulatory receptor OX40 (CD134) was targeted by ivuxolimab, a fully human IgG2 agonistic monoclonal antibody. Intravenous ivuxolimab was administered to patients every 2 weeks at six dose levels: 0.01, 0.1, 0.3, 1.5, 3 and 10 mg/kg. Of the roughly 54 dose-escalation patients, hepatocellular carcinoma was present in around 19, melanoma in some 15, renal cell carcinoma in 9 and head and neck cancer in 9. In the dose-escalation cohort, 82.7% of patients were male, and the mean age was roughly 60 years, with a range of roughly 23 to 85. Prior anti-PD-1, anti-PD-L1 or anti-CTLA-4 therapy was permitted, and checkpoint inhibitors had been received by around 40% of dose-escalation patients. Three dose-escalation patients achieved partial responses, one with hepatocellular carcinoma and two with cutaneous melanoma. The purpose of peripheral TCRbeta sequencing was to test whether ivuxolimab changed TCR sequence diversity and led to clonal T-cell expansion. The paper covers the monotherapy dose-escalation part of the phase I ivuxolimab trial, which included N ≈ 52 patients.

Details on this clone: It lacks a known antigen. No base qualities exist here, and no much larger clone lies one base off it.

Taken from cysteine to phenylalanine, the CDR3 has 14 residues. The DNA shown is the 42-base CDR3, in frame from base 1. V is shortened by 5 bases, J by 7 bases, and the region joining them spans 15 bases. In the germline V gene, CDR1 corresponds to MDHEN and CDR2 to SYDVKM. The trial excluded patients who had a history of autoimmune disease or were on systemic immunosuppression. In every dose cohort, peripheral blood was drawn for TCR sequencing at baseline, cycle 4 day 1, and cycle 7 day 1. The samples were taken from a phase I, first-in-human, multicenter, open-label dose-escalation trial of ivuxolimab. Adults with locally advanced or metastatic melanoma, renal cell carcinoma, hepatocellular carcinoma or head and neck squamous cell carcinoma were enrolled in the trial. Before TCR sequencing, CD4+ T cells and CD8+ T cells from peripheral blood were sorted into separate populations. Study-wide findings and limitations: Antigen specificity was not determined for the clonally expanded peripheral T cells. After ivuxolimab, more expanded clones were found on average in CD8+ T cells than in CD4+ T cells. Partial responders in the 0.1-3.0 mg/kg groups had among the lowest normalized peripheral clonal expansion, especially among CD8+ T cells. Low levels of normalized T-cell clonal expansion were also seen in some nonresponding patients. Clonal expansion of both CD4+ and CD8+ blood T cells was observed from baseline to week 6 at doses 0.1 to 3.0 mg/kg.

For sequencing of the TCRbeta CDR3 region, genomic DNA was extracted from the sorted cells. The immunoSEQ Assay was used to sequence the TCRbeta CDR3 regions. TCRdb provides this immuneACCESS table in a form limited to in-frame rearrangements. Some clones are lacking; in checked studies, under half of them reflect an unresolved V gene, and why the rest are absent is not known. Recorded for this sample are some 64,000 clones; roughly 89% of them occurred a single time. The top ten constitute roughly 0.77% of the sample. The sequence is built from TRBV28 and TRBJ2-1, with the D gene possibly TRBD1 or TRBD2, each one fitting 6 bases. This sequence was found in an adult with an advanced solid tumor such as melanoma, head and neck, liver or kidney cancer. The input for sequencing was CD4+ or CD8+ T cells sorted from blood, taken in a trial of the OX40 agonist ivuxolimab. The DNA reads as follows: TGTGCCAGCAGTCGGGGGCAGGGTGGGAATGAGCAGTTCTTC. Its coded protein is CASSRGQGGNEQFF.